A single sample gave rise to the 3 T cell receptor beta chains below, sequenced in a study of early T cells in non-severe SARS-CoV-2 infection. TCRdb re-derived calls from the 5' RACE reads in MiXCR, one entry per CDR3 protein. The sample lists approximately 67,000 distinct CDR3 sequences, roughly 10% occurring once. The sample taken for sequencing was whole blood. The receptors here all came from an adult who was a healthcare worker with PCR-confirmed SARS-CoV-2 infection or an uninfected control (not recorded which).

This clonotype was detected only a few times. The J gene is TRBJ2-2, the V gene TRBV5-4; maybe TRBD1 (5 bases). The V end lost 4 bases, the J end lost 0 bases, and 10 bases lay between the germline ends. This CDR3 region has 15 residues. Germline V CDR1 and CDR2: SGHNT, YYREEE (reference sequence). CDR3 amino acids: CASSPRTPNTGELFF. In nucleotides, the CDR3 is TGTGCCAGCAGCCCACGGACACCGAACACCGGGGAGCTGTTTTTT.

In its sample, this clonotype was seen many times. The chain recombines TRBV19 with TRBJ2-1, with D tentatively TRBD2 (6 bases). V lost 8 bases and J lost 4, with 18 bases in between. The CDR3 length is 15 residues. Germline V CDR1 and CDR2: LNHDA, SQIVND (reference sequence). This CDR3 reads CASDTRRAGYNEQFF. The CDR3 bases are TGTGCCAGTGATACTAGGAGGGCCGGATACAATGAGCAGTTCTTC.

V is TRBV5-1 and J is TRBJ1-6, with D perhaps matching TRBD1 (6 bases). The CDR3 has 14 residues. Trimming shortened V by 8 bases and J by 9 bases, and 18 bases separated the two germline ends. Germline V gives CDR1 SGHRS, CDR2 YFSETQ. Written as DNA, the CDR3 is TGCGCCAGTTCCTATTCAGGGGAAAGTTCACCCCTCCACTTT. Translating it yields CASSYSGESSPLHF.